This TCR beta chain was captured in a study of shared clonotypes between healthy human individuals. This CDR3 has 12 residues. Germline values: CDR1 MNHNS, CDR2 SASEGT. V gave up 6 bases and J gave up 3 bases, with 8 bases separating them. The table came from immunoSEQ multiplex PCR; TCRdb's copy has only in-frame clones and leaves some out. The data show some 1.5 million clones, approximately 98% seen once. This rearrangement joins TRBV6-1 to TRBJ1-1; no definite D call. The sequenced material came from naive CD4+ T cells sorted from blood. Regarding subset: CD45RA+ positively selected. This receptor was identified in a man aged 25-40 years in good health. The CDR3 nucleotides read TGTGCCAGCAGCCTCAGGCACACTGAAGCTTTCTTT. Translated: CASSLRHTEAFF.